This entry lists 29 T cell receptor beta chains sequenced from one sample in a study of spatial heterogeneity in lung cancer. Each CDR3 protein is one row after TCRdb ran MiXCR on the 5' RACE reads. The table records approximately 52,000 distinct CDR3 sequences, less than 5.5% of them present only once. Time point here: sample taken at primary tumor resection. The sequenced material consisted of unsorted whole RNA from tumor, nontumor lung or frozen PBMC. Sequencing was performed on PBMCs, taken at surgery. These receptors were obtained from a male donor with early-stage non-small cell lung cancer.

The table lists this clonotype with many counts. The rearrangement joins TRBV12-3 or TRBV12-4 to TRBJ2-7, with D possibly being TRBD2 (6 bases). The V gene lost 5 bases and the J gene lost 3 bases, with 14 bases spanning the gap. This CDR3 contains 14 residues. As DNA, the CDR3 is TGTGCCAGCAGTCGCTCGGGACTGAGCTACGAGCAGTACTTC. Its protein product is CASSRSGLSYEQYF.

This clonotype has a count of ten or more. The genes are TRBV9 and TRBJ2-7, with a weak D call TRBD2 (6 bases). Deletions cut 0 bases from V and 3 bases from J, with 16 bases between. Germline CDR1 is SGDLS and CDR2 is YYNGEE. The CDR3 has 16 residues. For the CDR3, the DNA is TGTGCCAGCAGCGTAGGCGCTAGCGAGTACCTCTACGAGCAGTACTTC. Translated, it gives CASSVGASEYLYEQYF.

This clonotype has a count of ten or more. The V gene is TRBV5-6, the J gene TRBJ2-3; 8 bases match TRBD2. The CDR3 spans 15 residues. With 4 bases clipped from V and 2 bases from J, the junction kept 6 bases outside the gene matches. The germline CDR1 and CDR2 sequences are SGHDT and YYEEEE. The CDR3 loop is CASSQTSEPTDTQYF. Written as DNA, the CDR3 is TGTGCCAGCAGCCAGACTAGCGAACCCACAGATACGCAGTATTTT.

This clonotype was seen at least ten times. This chain joins TRBV9 and TRBJ2-5, with D perhaps assigned TRBD1 or TRBD2 (7 bases each). The CDR3 sequence is 15 residues long. Germline CDR1 reads SGDLS; CDR2 reads YYNGEE. The V end lost 4 bases, the J end lost 5 bases, and 18 bases lay between the germline ends. CDR3 loop: CASSPGGVRTETQYF. CDR3 DNA: TGTGCCAGCAGCCCAGGGGGGGTCCGAACGGAGACCCAGTACTTC.

This clonotype has ten or more counts. The chain uses TRBV7-2 and TRBJ2-1; D possibly uses TRBD1 or TRBD2 (5 bases each). The CDR3 length is 13 residues. From germline, CDR1 is SGHTA and CDR2 FQGNSA. V was pared by 7 bases and J by 8 bases, with 15 bases between. The CDR3 DNA sequence: TGTGCCAGCACCCCGGCCCGGGGCTATGAGCAGTTCTTC. Translation: CASTPARGYEQFF.

This clonotype has a count of ten or more. This sequence joins TRBV20-1 and TRBJ1-5; D not resolved. The V gene's germline CDR1 is DFQATT and CDR2 SNEGSKA (reference sequence). The CDR3 loop spans 13 amino acids. V lost 0 bases, J lost 5 bases, and 8 bases lay in between. For the CDR3, the DNA is TGCAGTGCTAGAGATCCGGGGTATCAGCCCCAGCATTTT. This gives the protein CSARDPGYQPQHF.

There are many counts of this clonotype. The J gene is TRBJ2-6, the V gene TRBV7-3, with 10 bases lining up with TRBD1. The CDR3 extends over 19 amino acids. The germline gives CDR1 SGHTA, CDR2 FQGTGA. The ends lost 5 bases at V and 0 bases at J; junction bases unmatched: 10. The CDR3 nucleotides are TGTGCCAGCAGCGCTCCGTTCGGGACAGGGGCCTCTGGGGCCAACGTCCTGACTTTC. Translation: CASSAPFGTGASGANVLTF. Combining the CDR3 with reference TRBV7-3 and TRBJ2-6 gives the whole variable domain GAGVSQTPSNKVTEKGKYVELRCDPISGHTALYWYRQSLGQGPEFLIYFQGTGAADDSGLPNDRFFAVRPEGSVSTLKIQRTERGDSAVYLCASSAPFGTGASGANVLTFGAGSRLTVL.

This clonotype was counted at least ten times. The V and J genes are TRBV28 and TRBJ2-7; TRBD1 might be the D (6 bases). This CDR3 spans 11 amino acids. Germline values: CDR1 MDHEN, CDR2 SYDVKM. V was cut by 7 bases and J by 4 bases, with 8 bases left in between. The CDR3: CASKTGYEQYF. The CDR3 nucleotides read TGTGCCAGCAAAACAGGGTACGAGCAGTACTTC.

This clonotype was recorded many times. This sequence joins TRBV15 and TRBJ1-2; no definite D call. Looked up from germline, CDR1 is LNHNV and CDR2 is YYDKDF (reference sequence). There are 13 residues in the CDR3. The V gene lost 6 bases and the J gene lost 3 bases, with 11 bases spanning the gap. In nucleotides, the CDR3 is TGTGCCACCAGTCGGGAGCATCACTATGGCTACACCTTC. Translating it yields CATSREHHYGYTF.

This clonotype showed up many times. DNA of the CDR3: TGCAGTGCTGGAGGGGCTAGCGGCGAGACCCAGTACTTC. This translates into CSAGGASGETQYF. The gene calls are TRBV20-1 and TRBJ2-5; TRBD2 matches at 7 bases. V shed 5 bases, J shed 5 bases, and the junction held 8 bases outside the gene matches. Germline V gene sequence: CDR1 DFQATT, CDR2 SNEGSKA (reference sequence). The CDR3 runs 13 residues.

The chain has TRBV7-2 and TRBJ2-1; D possibly matches TRBD1 or TRBD2 (6 bases each). V lost 1 base to trimming and J lost 4 bases, with 11 bases between them. The CDR3 totals 15 residues. CDR1 is SGHTA and CDR2 is FQGNSA in the germline V gene. The CDR3 here is CASSLGQGRYNEQFF. Here the CDR3 DNA reads TGTGCCAGCAGCTTAGGGCAGGGGAGGTACAATGAGCAGTTCTTC.

The table lists this clonotype with many counts. The V gene is TRBV28, the J gene TRBJ2-1; D perhaps matches TRBD2 (6 bases). This CDR3 spans 19 amino acids. Germline CDR1 is MDHEN and CDR2 is SYDVKM. Trimming left V 6 bases short and J 0 bases short, with 24 bases between. The CDR3 DNA follows: TGTGCCAGCAGCTCCGGGTGGGGGGAGCGGATCAGCTCCTACAATGAGCAGTTCTTC. The encoded protein is CASSSGWGERISSYNEQFF. Variable domain in full (rest from reference TRBV28 and TRBJ2-1): DVKVTQSSRYLVKRTGEKVFLECVQDMDHENMFWYRQDPGLGLRLIYFSYDVKMKEKGDIPEGYSVSREKKERFSLILESASTNQTSMYLCASSSGWGERISSYNEQFFGPGTRLTVL.

This clonotype has at least ten counts. The rearrangement uses TRBV29-1 and TRBJ2-1; 8 bases align to TRBD1. Losses at the gene ends were 3 bases for V and 6 bases for J; bases not matched to a gene: 10. CDR3 size: 15 residues. Per the germline V gene, CDR1 is SQVTM and CDR2 is ANQGSEA. The CDR3 sequence: CSVESAGGVFNEQFF. The CDR3 DNA follows: TGCAGCGTTGAGAGTGCAGGGGGCGTCTTCAATGAGCAGTTCTTC.

This clonotype was counted ten times or more. The chain carries TRBV10-3 and TRBJ2-7; the match to TRBD2 covers 7 bases. Germline CDR1 and CDR2: ENHRY and SYGVKD. V dropped 6 bases and J dropped 5; count of bases not matched to a gene: 10. This CDR3 has 14 amino acids. CDR3: CAIRPTAGADEQYF. The CDR3 region has the DNA TGTGCCATCAGGCCGACGGCGGGAGCAGACGAGCAGTACTTC.

This clonotype was seen at least ten times. The genes are TRBV7-9 and TRBJ2-5, with 7 bases matching TRBD1. Germline CDR1 and CDR2: SEHNR and FQNEAQ (reference sequence). The CDR3 has 15 amino acids. V shed 6 bases and J 2 bases; nucleotides not matched to a gene: 9. The CDR3 reads CASRSPTGEQETQYF. Here the CDR3 DNA reads TGTGCCAGCAGGTCGCCTACAGGGGAACAAGAGACCCAGTACTTC.

This clonotype was detected many times. CDR3 in amino acids: CAIPRRQFF. CDR3 DNA sequence: TGTGCCATCCCGAGGAGGCAGTTCTTC. This chain links TRBV6-4 with TRBJ2-1; the D is unclear. The V end lost 10 bases, the J end lost 12 bases, and 10 bases lay between the germline ends. Germline V gene sequence: CDR1 MRHNA, CDR2 SNTAGT. The CDR3 runs 9 residues.

The chain recombines TRBV6-1 with TRBJ1-1; 7 bases align to TRBD1. The CDR3 loop spans 13 amino acids. Germline values: CDR1 MNHNS, CDR2 SASEGT. Losses at the gene ends were 3 bases for V and 11 bases for J; bases not matched to a gene: 9. The CDR3 DNA follows: TGTGCCAGCAGTGAGACAGGGATTCGTAGGGCTTTCTTT. Residues: CASSETGIRRAFF.

This clonotype was seen repeatedly, ten times or more. V gene TRBV7-2 combines with J gene TRBJ1-2, with D possibly being TRBD1 (5 bases). CDR1 is SGHTA and CDR2 is FQGNSA in the germline V gene. This CDR3 region has 16 residues. With 7 bases removed from V and 4 bases from J, the gap between germline ends came to 22 bases. The CDR3 loop is CASTPSSGGVGYGYTF. The CDR3 DNA is TGTGCCAGCACCCCCTCCAGTGGGGGAGTTGGCTATGGCTACACCTTC.

With respect to this clonotype: A read error may explain this, as a much larger clone is one base away. V gene TRBV9 combines with J gene TRBJ1-1, with no clear D. Per germline, CDR1 SGDLS and CDR2 YYNGEE. The CDR3 totals 13 residues. The CDR3: CASSVDLNTGAFF. CDR3 sequence (DNA): TGTGCCAGCAGCGTAGACCTGAACACTGGAGCTTTCTTT. Full variable domain (remainder filled in from reference TRBV9 and TRBJ1-1): DSGVTQTPKHLITATGQRVTLRCSPRSGDLSVYWYQQSLDQGLQFLIQYYNGEERAKGNILERFSAQQFPDLHSELNLSSLELGDSALYFCASSVDLNTGAFFGQGTRLTVV.

In this sample, this clonotype turned up many times. The chain couples TRBV12-3 or TRBV12-4 to TRBJ2-1, with 15 bases lining up with TRBD2. The CDR3 runs to 16 residues. The ends lost 4 bases at V and 9 bases at J; junction bases unmatched: 7. This chain's CDR3 is CASSSHPGLAGGEQFF. The CDR3 DNA follows: TGTGCCAGCAGTTCGCATCCGGGACTAGCGGGAGGTGAGCAGTTCTTC.

At least ten counts were recorded for this clonotype. J is TRBJ2-7 and V is TRBV12-5, with D perhaps TRBD1 or TRBD2 (5 bases each). Trimming pared 6 bases from V and 7 bases from J, leaving 22 bases between. The CDR3 consists of 15 residues. From germline, CDR1 is LGHNT and CDR2 FRNRAP. CDR3 sequence (DNA): TGTGCTAGTGGCTTTACCGAAATCCGGGGCCCTGAGCAGTACTTC. The encoded protein is CASGFTEIRGPEQYF.

This clonotype has a count of ten or more. The chain employs TRBV6-5 and TRBJ1-2; 10 nucleotides match TRBD1. CDR3 length: 15 residues. V trimming: 5 bases; J trimming: 2 bases; junction bases outside the gene matches: 5. Germline-derived CDR1 and CDR2 are MNHEY and SVGAGI. The CDR3 DNA is TGTGCCAGCAGTAGGGGGACAGGGGCCAACTATGGCTACACCTTC. Translating it yields CASSRGTGANYGYTF.

This clonotype was picked up many times. The chain combines TRBV4-1 with TRBJ2-5; TRBD1 is a possible D gene (6 bases). V was clipped by 3 bases and J by 3 bases, with 11 bases between them. Looked up from germline, CDR1 is MGHRA and CDR2 is YSYEKL. The CDR3 is 14 residues long. The CDR3 reads CASSQEAGEETQYF. Here the CDR3 DNA reads TGCGCCAGCAGCCAGGAGGCAGGGGAAGAGACCCAGTACTTC.

The table lists this clonotype with many counts. The chain uses TRBV20-1 and TRBJ2-4, with TRBD1 matching over 7 bases. The CDR3 has 15 residues. CDR1 DFQATT and CDR2 SNEGSKA come from the germline V gene (reference sequence). J was trimmed by 2 bases and V by 5 bases; bases with no gene match: 9. This CDR3 is CSASPRQGTKNIQYF. The CDR3 DNA sequence: TGCAGTGCTTCACCCCGACAGGGTACCAAAAACATTCAGTACTTC.

This clonotype was detected many times. This chain links TRBV27 with TRBJ2-1, with 9 bases matching TRBD1. The CDR3 extends over 15 amino acids. Looked up from germline, CDR1 is MNHEY and CDR2 is SMNVEV (reference sequence). Trimming at V came to 5 bases and at J to 6 bases, leaving 8 bases not matched to a gene. The CDR3 DNA is TGTGCCAGCAGTGCCCGGACAGGGGCTAGCAATGAGCAGTTCTTC. This gives the protein CASSARTGASNEQFF.

At least ten counts were recorded for this clonotype. The J gene is TRBJ2-3, the V gene TRBV6-2 or TRBV6-3, with D perhaps matching TRBD2 (5 bases). This CDR3 is built from 14 residues. Trimming removed 7 bases from V and 3 bases from J, with 14 bases in between. Per the germline V gene, CDR1 is MNHEY and CDR2 is SVGEGT. The CDR3 DNA reads TGTGCCAGCAACCCACCGGGATTGACAGATACGCAGTATTTT. It is translated as CASNPPGLTDTQYF.

This clonotype was observed a handful of times. This rearrangement joins TRBV30 to TRBJ1-4; D not resolved. The germline V and J ends were trimmed by 0 bases and 5 bases, with 1 base remaining between them. The CDR3 has 11 amino acids. In germline, CDR1 is GTSNPN, CDR2 SVGIG (reference sequence). CDR3 nucleotides: TGTGCCTGGAGTGTAAATGAAAAACTGTTTTTT. Amino acid sequence: CAWSVNEKLFF.

The genes are TRBV6-1 and TRBJ2-7, with D uncertain. Germline V gives CDR1 MNHNS, CDR2 SASEGT. V was cut by 1 base and J by 2 bases, with 6 bases left in between. This CDR3 spans 13 amino acids. The CDR3: CASSEGPAYEQYF. The CDR3 nucleotides read TGTGCCAGCAGTGAAGGTCCTGCCTACGAGCAGTACTTC.

This clonotype was detected ten times or more. The chain carries TRBV12-3 or TRBV12-4 and TRBJ2-1; D is unresolved. The CDR3 sequence is 14 residues long. V gave up 3 bases and J gave up 7 bases, with 13 bases separating them. The CDR3 region is CASSFPGRTNEQFF. Written as DNA, the CDR3 is TGTGCCAGCAGTTTTCCCGGCCGGACGAATGAGCAGTTCTTC.